The 4 T cell receptor beta chains reported below all come from one sample, sequenced in a study of CD8 T cells in ankylosing spondylitis (dated by TCRdb to between 2016 and 2019). The method was 5' RACE. These reads were obtained on an Illumina HiSeq 2500. Starting from the raw public reads, TCRdb applied fastp trimming at Q25, assembled clones with MiXCR and retained in-frame beta chains. Each CDR3 protein appears once, grouped with its most common genes and DNA. Counted in this sample were 30,000 to 40,000 distinct CDR3 sequences; 6.5% to 9% of them appeared once. Roughly a tenth of the sample is in the top ten clones. What was sequenced was blood, either unsorted or a sorted T cell fraction (not recorded which). The receptors come from a male donor with ankylosing spondylitis or in good health (not recorded which).

Many counts were recorded for this clonotype. The chain combines TRBV7-8 with TRBJ2-1; possible D gene TRBD2, 6 bases. V was trimmed by 1 base and J by 7 bases, leaving 14 bases between them. The CDR3 spans 15 residues. Per the germline V gene, CDR1 is SGHVS and CDR2 is FQNEAQ. CDR3 protein: CASSLVGGGNNEQFF. In DNA, the CDR3 is TGTGCCAGCAGCTTAGTAGGAGGCGGGAATAATGAGCAGTTCTTC.

This clonotype turned up a few times. V is TRBV7-2 and J is TRBJ2-2; D assignment may be TRBD1 or TRBD2 (6 bases each). The CDR3 is 16 amino acids. Trimming left V 0 bases short and J 4 bases short, with 12 bases between. Germline V gene lookup returns CDR1 SGHTA and CDR2 FQGNSA. CDR3 DNA sequence: TGTGCCAGCAGCTTAGCTTCCGGGGGCGGCACCGGGGAGCTGTTTTTT. Translating gives CASSLASGGGTGELFF.

This clonotype was observed at least ten times. V gene TRBV2 combines with J gene TRBJ2-6; TRBD1 or TRBD2 may be the D gene (5 bases each). The CDR3 has 17 amino acids. Germline loops: CDR1 SNHLY, CDR2 FYNNEI. Trimming took off 4 bases at V and 4 bases at J, with 17 bases between the two ends. The CDR3 coding sequence is TGTGCCAGCAGTGGCCCGGATAGGGGACCCGGGGCCAACGTCCTGACTTTC. Protein: CASSGPDRGPGANVLTF.

There are a few counts of this clonotype. The chain combines TRBV2 with TRBJ1-4; TRBD1 matches at 9 bases. V dropped 6 bases and J dropped 8; count of bases not matched to a gene: 7. Germline V gene data show CDR1 as SNHLY and CDR2 as FYNNEI. The CDR3 runs 14 residues. The CDR3 bases are TGTGCCAGCAGCCAACAGGGGGCAAGGGAAAAACTGTTTTTT. Protein sequence: CASSQQGAREKLFF.